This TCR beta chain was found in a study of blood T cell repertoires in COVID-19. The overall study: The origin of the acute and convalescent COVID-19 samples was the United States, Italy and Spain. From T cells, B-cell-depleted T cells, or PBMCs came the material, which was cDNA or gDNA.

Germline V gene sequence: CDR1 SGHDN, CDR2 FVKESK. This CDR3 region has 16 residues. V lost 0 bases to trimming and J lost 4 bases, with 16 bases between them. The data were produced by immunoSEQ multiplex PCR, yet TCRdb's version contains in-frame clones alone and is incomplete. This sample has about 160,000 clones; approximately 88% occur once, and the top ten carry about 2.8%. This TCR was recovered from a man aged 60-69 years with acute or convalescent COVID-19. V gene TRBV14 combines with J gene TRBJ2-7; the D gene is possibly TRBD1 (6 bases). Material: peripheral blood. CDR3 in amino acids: CASSQERGNKGYEQYF. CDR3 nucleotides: TGTGCCAGCAGCCAAGAAAGGGGGAATAAGGGATACGAGCAGTACTTC.